One and the same sample provided the 28 T cell receptor beta chains below, sequenced in a study of control samples from healthy donors and cancer patients. Libraries were prepared by immunoSEQ multiplex PCR; TCRdb keeps only in-frame clonotypes and omits some of them. The data contain some 79,000 clones, roughly 90% of them singletons. Sequencing was carried out using blood. The receptors here all came from a woman between 45 and 65 years old in good health.

The chain has TRBV20-1 and TRBJ2-1; D remains unclear. Trimming took 6 bases from V and 6 from J, leaving 9 bases between them. The CDR3 extends over 11 amino acids. Per the germline V gene, CDR1 is DFQATT and CDR2 is SNEGSKA (reference sequence). The CDR3, as DNA: TGCAGTGCCCTACGATTCAATGAGCAGTTCTTC. Its translation: CSALRFNEQFF.

This clone has more than one count but fewer than ten. The rearrangement links TRBV5-1 to TRBJ1-5; D uncertain. Trimming took 0 bases from V and 3 from J, leaving 10 bases between them. The CDR3 loop spans 15 amino acids. CDR1 and CDR2 (germline): SGHRS, YFSETQ. This chain's CDR3 is CASSLAGSYNQPQHF. The CDR3 coding sequence is TGCGCCAGCAGCTTGGCGGGCAGCTACAATCAGCCCCAGCATTTT. The entire variable domain, with the rest obtained from reference TRBV5-1 and TRBJ1-5, is as follows: KAGVTQTPRYLIKTRGQQVTLSCSPISGHRSVSWYQQTPGQGLQFLFEYFSETQRNKGNFPGRFSGRQFSNSRSEMNVSTLELGDSALYLCASSLAGSYNQPQHFGDGTRLSIL.

This rearrangement joins TRBV6-5 to TRBJ1-1; perhaps TRBD1 as D (5 bases). The germline V and J ends were trimmed by 5 bases and 6 bases, with 19 bases remaining between them. Germline V gene sequence: CDR1 MNHEY, CDR2 SVGAGI. The CDR3 sequence is 15 residues long. The CDR3 loop reads CASSQTGVGYPEAFF. For the CDR3, the DNA is TGTGCCAGCAGTCAAACGGGGGTTGGGTATCCTGAAGCTTTCTTT.

The genes are TRBV11-3 and TRBJ2-7; 9 nucleotides agree with TRBD1. The J segment lost 8 bases and the V segment lost 5 bases, leaving 13 bases of the junction unmatched. CDR3 length: 15 residues. Germline CDR1 reads SGHNT; CDR2 reads YENEEA. CDR3 protein: CASSQSGTGSTKQYF. The CDR3 DNA reads as TGTGCCAGCAGCCAATCCGGGACAGGGTCTACGAAGCAGTACTTC.

This chain links TRBV5-6 with TRBJ1-2; the D gene is possibly TRBD1 (6 bases). CDR1 is SGHDT, CDR2 YYEEEE, per germline. The V end was cut by 0 bases, the J end by 4 bases, with 10 bases between. This CDR3 is built from 14 residues. The CDR3 DNA follows: TGTGCCAGCAGCTTGGGACAGGCTACCTATGGCTACACCTTC. Amino acid sequence: CASSLGQATYGYTF.

The V and J genes are TRBV28 and TRBJ1-2, with 9 bases lining up with TRBD1. Germline values: CDR1 MDHEN, CDR2 SYDVKM. The trim removed 3 bases at V and 4 bases at J, leaving 15 bases unmatched. CDR3 length equals 18 residues. The CDR3 spells CASSFWLVWDREGYGYTF. In DNA form, the CDR3 reads TGTGCCAGCAGTTTTTGGTTGGTCTGGGACAGGGAGGGCTATGGCTACACCTTC.

The chain uses TRBV5-5 and TRBJ2-1, with 8 bases matching TRBD1. Germline V lookup: CDR1 SGHKS, CDR2 YYEKEE (reference sequence). Losses at the gene ends were 0 bases for V and 3 bases for J; bases not matched to a gene: 5. This CDR3 region has 16 residues. CDR3 coding DNA: TGTGCCAGCAGCTTGGATGCAGGGGGCTACTACAATGAGCAGTTCTTC. Encoded protein: CASSLDAGGYYNEQFF. The full variable domain, completed using reference TRBV5-5 and TRBJ2-1, is DAGVTQSPTHLIKTRGQQVTLRCSPISGHKSVSWYQQVLGQGPQFIFQYYEKEERGRGNFPDRFSARQFPNYSSELNVNALLLGDSALYLCASSLDAGGYYNEQFFGPGTRLTVL.

The rearrangement uses TRBV5-5 and TRBJ1-1; maybe TRBD1 (5 bases). The CDR3 totals 14 residues. V was clipped by 1 base and J by 2 bases, with 9 bases between them. Germline CDR1 and CDR2: SGHKS and YYEKEE (reference sequence). The CDR3 region has the DNA TGTGCCAGCAGCTTGATTGGGGGTAACACTGAAGCTTTCTTT. Its translation: CASSLIGGNTEAFF.

Ten or more counts support this clone. The V and J genes are TRBV3-1 (or the pseudogene TRBV3-2) and TRBJ2-1, with 7 nucleotides matching TRBD2. CDR3 length: 13 residues. Germline V gene data show CDR1 as LGHDT and CDR2 as YNNKEL (reference sequence). The junction had 0 bases not matched to a gene; V was cut back by 1 base and J by 6 bases. CDR3 loop: CASSQGLANEQFF. DNA for the CDR3: TGTGCCAGCAGCCAAGGACTAGCCAATGAGCAGTTCTTC.

This clone has more than one count but fewer than ten. The chain uses TRBV7-9 and TRBJ2-7, with D perhaps TRBD1 (5 bases). This CDR3 has 15 amino acids. V lost 5 bases to trimming and J lost 0 bases, with 14 bases between them. Germline V gene lookup returns CDR1 SEHNR and CDR2 FQNEAQ (reference sequence). The CDR3 reads CASSPVPTVSYEQYF. The CDR3 coding sequence is TGTGCCAGCAGCCCGGTCCCGACAGTCTCCTACGAGCAGTACTTC.

V and J are TRBV9 and TRBJ1-4; D not certain. Trimming removed 0 bases at V and 5 bases at J, with 14 bases between. Per the germline V gene, CDR1 is SGDLS and CDR2 is YYNGEE. This CDR3 contains 16 residues. CDR3 amino acids: CASSVGGAGYNEKLFF. The CDR3 DNA reads as TGTGCCAGCAGCGTAGGAGGCGCGGGATACAATGAAAAACTGTTTTTT. Complete variable domain (other parts from reference TRBV9 and TRBJ1-4): DSGVTQTPKHLITATGQRVTLRCSPRSGDLSVYWYQQSLDQGLQFLIQYYNGEERAKGNILERFSAQQFPDLHSELNLSSLELGDSALYFCASSVGGAGYNEKLFFGSGTQLSVL.

In DNA, the CDR3 is TGTGCCAGCAGCCAAGAACCCGGGGCCAACGTCCTGACTTTC. Translating gives CASSQEPGANVLTF. This chain links TRBV3-1 (or the pseudogene TRBV3-2) with TRBJ2-6, with D uncertain. The V and J ends lost 0 bases and 4 bases respectively, with 4 bases between them. This CDR3 contains 14 residues. Germline loops: CDR1 LGHDT, CDR2 YNNKEL (reference sequence).

The chain couples TRBV2 to TRBJ2-3, with D perhaps matching TRBD2 (6 bases). The CDR3 has 16 residues. V was shortened by 1 base and J by 4 bases, with 15 bases between the two germline ends. Germline-derived CDR1 and CDR2 are SNHLY and FYNNEI. In DNA form, the CDR3 reads TGTGCCAGCAGTGAAGGAATAGGGACTGCTTCAGATACGCAGTATTTT. Protein: CASSEGIGTASDTQYF.

The chain links TRBV7-8 to TRBJ1-2, with TRBD1 as a possible D gene (6 bases). Germline CDR1 and CDR2: SGHVS and FQNEAQ. V lost 5 bases and J lost 1, with 11 bases in between. The CDR3 contains 14 residues. The CDR3 nucleotides are TGTGCCAGCAGCGATACACAGGGTAACTATGGCTACACCTTC. This codes for CASSDTQGNYGYTF.

The chain uses TRBV2 and TRBJ2-7; D remains ambiguous. The CDR3 sequence is 16 residues long. Trimming took 6 bases from V and 6 from J, leaving 24 bases between them. Germline V gene data show CDR1 as SNHLY and CDR2 as FYNNEI. The CDR3 is CASRSYVGSHSLEQYF. The DNA of the CDR3 is TGTGCCAGCAGATCTTACGTGGGCTCCCACTCGCTCGAGCAGTACTTC.

This clone was seen only once. The V and J genes are TRBV5-8 and TRBJ2-5; 9 positions match TRBD1. Germline V gene data show CDR1 as SGHTS and CDR2 as YDEGEE. V lost 4 bases, J lost 3 bases, and 10 bases stayed unmatched. CDR3 size: 16 residues. The CDR3 sequence is CASSRGTGMFEETQYF. Here the CDR3 DNA reads TGTGCCAGCAGCCGGGGGACAGGGATGTTCGAAGAGACCCAGTACTTC.

This sequence joins TRBV7-3 and TRBJ2-1; TRBD1 matches 11 bases. The CDR3 covers 15 residues. The germline gives CDR1 SGHTA, CDR2 FQGTGA. Trimming at V came to 5 bases and at J to 5 bases, leaving 5 bases not matched to a gene. CDR3 in amino acids: CASSARDRGDNEQFF. The DNA for the CDR3 is TGTGCCAGCAGCGCCCGGGACAGGGGGGACAATGAGCAGTTCTTC. Full variable domain (outside the CDR3, taken from reference TRBV7-3 and TRBJ2-1): GAGVSQTPSNKVTEKGKYVELRCDPISGHTALYWYRQSLGQGPEFLIYFQGTGAADDSGLPNDRFFAVRPEGSVSTLKIQRTERGDSAVYLCASSARDRGDNEQFFGPGTRLTVL.

This clone was found once. The gene calls are TRBV28 and TRBJ2-1; TRBD1 aligns across 11 bases. This CDR3 has 15 residues. The germline CDR1 and CDR2 sequences are MDHEN and SYDVKM. The trim removed 2 bases at V and 8 bases at J, leaving 5 bases unmatched. The CDR3 nucleotides read TGTGCCAGCAGTTTAGGGGGACAGGGGGGCGATGAGCAGTTCTTC. Translating gives CASSLGGQGGDEQFF.

This chain uses TRBV28 with TRBJ2-6, with 12 positions matching TRBD1. The V gene's germline CDR1 is MDHEN and CDR2 SYDVKM. The CDR3 covers 20 residues. V shed 7 bases and J 0 bases; nucleotides not matched to a gene: 13. CDR3 region: CASTGTGGTQPVSGANVLTF. The CDR3 DNA is TGTGCCAGCACCGGGACAGGGGGCACCCAACCCGTCTCTGGGGCCAACGTCCTGACTTTC.

The rearrangement uses TRBV19 and TRBJ1-4, with D possibly matching TRBD1 (6 bases). With 6 bases removed from V and 0 bases from J, the gap between germline ends came to 14 bases. This CDR3 is built from 16 residues. Germline-derived CDR1 and CDR2 are LNHDA and SQIVND (reference sequence). This CDR3 is CASSLGQRTTNEKLFF. CDR3 nucleotide sequence: TGTGCCAGTAGCCTTGGACAGAGAACAACTAATGAAAAACTGTTTTTT.

The V gene is TRBV7-2, the J gene TRBJ2-7, with D unresolved. Trimming cost V 5 bases and J 2 bases, with 19 bases left between them. The CDR3 runs 16 residues. CDR1 and CDR2 from the germline V gene are SGHTA and FQGNSA. In DNA form, the CDR3 reads TGTGCCAGCAGCCTTTCCCTTTCCATTACAGCCTACGAGCAGTACTTC. This sequence encodes CASSLSLSITAYEQYF. The full variable domain, rest sourced from reference TRBV7-2 and TRBJ2-7, is GAGVSQSPSNKVTEKGKDVELRCDPISGHTALYWYRQSLGQGLEFLIYFQGNSAPDKSGLPSDRFSAERTGGSVSTLTIQRTQQEDSAVYLCASSLSLSITAYEQYFGPGTRLTVT.

V is TRBV13 and J is TRBJ2-7; a weak D match, TRBD2 (5 bases). Germline CDR1 and CDR2: PRHDT and FYEKMQ (reference sequence). With 1 base removed from V and 0 bases from J, the gap between germline ends came to 19 bases. This CDR3 spans 18 amino acids. CDR3 region: CASSLDGGLGSSSYEQYF. In nucleotides, the CDR3 is TGTGCCAGCAGCTTAGATGGCGGGCTCGGCTCGAGCTCCTACGAGCAGTACTTC.

The gene calls are TRBV21-1 and TRBJ2-7; the D call in the table, TRBD1, was not verified against the DNA. TRBV21-1 is a listed pseudogene. The CDR3 covers 17 residues. The CDR3 loop is CASSKALVVGRSIEQYF. The CDR3 nucleotides are TGTGCCAGCAGCAAAGCGCTCGTGGTAGGCAGGTCGATCGAGCAGTACTTC.

This clone was recorded a few times. The genes are TRBV10-3 and TRBJ2-2, with TRBD1 matching over 10 bases. The length of the CDR3 is 16 residues. Germline V gene sequence: CDR1 ENHRY, CDR2 SYGVKD. With V trimmed by 6 bases and J by 2 bases, 6 bases remained unmatched. The CDR3 loop reads CAIRYDRGRNTGELFF. CDR3 nucleotides: TGTGCCATCAGATACGACAGGGGGCGAAACACCGGGGAGCTGTTTTTT.

In nucleotides, the CDR3 is TGTGCCAGCAGTTACAGAGAGGTAGCGGGAGGAGATACGCAGTATTTT. Its translation is CASSYREVAGGDTQYF. The chain recombines TRBV6-6 with TRBJ2-3; TRBD2 matches 10 bases. Trimming cost V 2 bases and J 5 bases; bases outside gene matches: 7. This CDR3 has 16 amino acids. Germline-derived CDR1 and CDR2 are MNHNY and SVGAGI (reference sequence).

J is TRBJ2-7 and V is TRBV27, with 15 bases identical to TRBD2. Looked up from germline, CDR1 is MNHEY and CDR2 is SMNVEV (reference sequence). The CDR3 loop spans 16 amino acids. With 5 bases clipped from V and 5 bases from J, the junction kept 7 bases outside the gene matches. The CDR3 DNA is TGTGCCAGCAGTCTTTTGGGACTAGCGGGAGGTGACGAGCAGTACTTC. It codes for CASSLLGLAGGDEQYF.

The chain employs TRBV5-6 and TRBJ2-3, with TRBD1 as a possible D gene (6 bases). This CDR3 contains 15 residues. The V end was cut by 2 bases, the J end by 3 bases, with 13 bases between. Per the germline V gene, CDR1 is SGHDT and CDR2 is YYEEEE. CDR3 amino acids: CASSFRKGVTDTQYF. The DNA for the CDR3 is TGTGCCAGCAGCTTTCGGAAGGGGGTTACAGATACGCAGTATTTT.

The chain has TRBV10-3 and TRBJ2-7, with 8 bases matching TRBD1. The junction had 7 bases not matched to a gene; V was cut back by 2 bases and J by 1 base. The CDR3 contains 16 residues. Germline CDR1 reads ENHRY; CDR2 reads SYGVKD. The CDR3 DNA sequence: TGTGCCATCAGTGAGATTCGTGGACAGGGTTCCTACGAGCAGTACTTC. It is translated as CAISEIRGQGSYEQYF.